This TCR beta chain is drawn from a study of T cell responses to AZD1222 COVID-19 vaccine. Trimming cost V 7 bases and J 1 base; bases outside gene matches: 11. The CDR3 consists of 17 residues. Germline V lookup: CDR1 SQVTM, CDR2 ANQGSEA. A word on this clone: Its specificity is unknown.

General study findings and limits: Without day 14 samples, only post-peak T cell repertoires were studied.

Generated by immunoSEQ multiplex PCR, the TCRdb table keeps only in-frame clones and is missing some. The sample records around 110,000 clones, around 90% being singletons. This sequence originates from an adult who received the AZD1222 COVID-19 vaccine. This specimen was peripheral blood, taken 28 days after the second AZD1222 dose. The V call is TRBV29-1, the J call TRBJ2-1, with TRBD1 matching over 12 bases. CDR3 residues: CSAGTGGLWGSYNEQFF. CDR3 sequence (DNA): TGCAGCGCCGGGACAGGGGGCTTGTGGGGTTCCTACAATGAGCAGTTCTTC.